This T cell receptor beta chain was captured in a study of identifying expanded T cells in peripheral blood. The study's findings and limits: Around 1.2 clones differed between technical replicates, versus roughly 16 and 20 over time. Variance in clone template counts between approximately 2-week samples significantly increased with total template count across all healthy donors.

Using immunoSEQ multiplex PCR, the repertoire was profiled, and TCRdb retains in-frame clones only, with some absent. The sample lists 90,000 to 110,000 clones; roughly nine tenths were seen once. About this clone itself: As yet, its antigen is unknown.

Collection occurred without any documented infections or immune events in donors. The sequenced material came from blood. The TCR sequence derives from a person aged 18 to 70 in good health.

The CDR3 reads CASAPRAQGPYEQYF. CDR3 in DNA: TGTGCCAGCGCACCCCGGGCCCAGGGGCCCTACGAGCAGTACTTC. The rearrangement joins TRBV5-4 to TRBJ2-7, with TRBD1 as a possible D gene (6 bases). The germline V and J ends were trimmed by 7 bases and 2 bases, with 19 bases remaining between them. This CDR3 is 15 amino acids long. Germline CDR1 SGHNT, CDR2 YYREEE (reference sequence). The variable domain in full, completed from reference TRBV5-4 and TRBJ2-7, reads ETGVTQSPTHLIKTRGQQVTLRCSSQSGHNTVSWYQQALGQGPQFIFQYYREEENGRGNFPPRFSGLQFPNYSSELNVNALELDDSALYLCASAPRAQGPYEQYFGPGTRLTVT.